This T cell receptor beta chain appears in the sequencing data of a study of T cells after somatic rescue of genetic block. TCRdb keeps only in-frame clones here, not all; method: immunoSEQ multiplex PCR. The sample carries fewer than 15,000 clones, less than 85% recorded once. The CDR3 spans 14 residues. Germline values: CDR1 MNHEY, CDR2 SVGAGI. Germline trimming cut 6 bases from V and 6 bases from J; bases unmatched to any gene: 9. This sequence originates from a boy aged 5-17 years. Sequencing was performed on peripheral blood mononuclear cells (PBMCs). The chain uses TRBV6-5 and TRBJ2-7; 9 bases fit TRBD2. In DNA form, the CDR3 reads TGTGCCAGCAGGACGGGACTAGCTACCAGCGAGCAGTACTTC. This codes for CASRTGLATSEQYF.